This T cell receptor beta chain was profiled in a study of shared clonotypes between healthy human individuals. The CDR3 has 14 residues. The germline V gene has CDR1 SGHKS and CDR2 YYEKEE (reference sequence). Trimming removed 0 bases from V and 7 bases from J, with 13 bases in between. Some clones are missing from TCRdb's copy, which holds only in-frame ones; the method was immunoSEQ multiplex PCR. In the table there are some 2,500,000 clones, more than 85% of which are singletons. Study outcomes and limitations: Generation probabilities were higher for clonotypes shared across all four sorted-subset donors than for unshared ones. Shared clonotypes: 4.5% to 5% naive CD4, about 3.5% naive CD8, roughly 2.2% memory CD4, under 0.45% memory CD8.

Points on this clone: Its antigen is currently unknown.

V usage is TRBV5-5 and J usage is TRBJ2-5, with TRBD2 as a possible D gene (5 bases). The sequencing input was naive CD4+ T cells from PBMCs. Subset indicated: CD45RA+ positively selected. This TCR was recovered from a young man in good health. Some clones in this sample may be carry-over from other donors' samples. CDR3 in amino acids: CASSLGGAEGTQYF. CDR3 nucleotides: TGTGCCAGCAGCTTGGGAGGAGCAGAGGGGACCCAGTACTTC.